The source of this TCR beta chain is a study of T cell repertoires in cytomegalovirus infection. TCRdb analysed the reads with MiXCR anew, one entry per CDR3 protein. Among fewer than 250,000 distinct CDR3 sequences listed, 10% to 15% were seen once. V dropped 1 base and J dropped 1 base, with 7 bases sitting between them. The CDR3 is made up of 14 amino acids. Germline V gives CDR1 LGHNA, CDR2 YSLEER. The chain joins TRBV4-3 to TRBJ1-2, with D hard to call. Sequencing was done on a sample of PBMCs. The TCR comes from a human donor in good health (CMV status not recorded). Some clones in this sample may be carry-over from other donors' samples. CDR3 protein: CASSQVEDNYGYTF. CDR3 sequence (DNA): TGCGCCAGCAGCCAAGTAGAAGATAACTATGGCTACACCTTC.